Listed below are T cell receptor beta chains from one sample, sequenced in a study of cytomegalovirus exposure and HLA in healthy donors. Method: immunoSEQ multiplex PCR; TCRdb's copy keeps in-frame clones and lacks some. The data hold around 110,000 clones, with 50% to 70% observed a single time. Sequencing used PBMCs. The receptor set was obtained from a woman in her 40s in good health and CMV-seropositive. The CDR3 runs from the conserved cysteine through the conserved F or W. Each record gives: clone size, V gene, D gene, J gene, CDR3 DNA, CDR3 protein. D genes are given only for firm matches. Size is stated for part of the rows, as once, few or many counts, or as a class when the clone is expanded.

.	TRBV7-2	.	TRBJ2-2	TGTGCCAGCAGCTTAGTAACGGGAGGGGGCGATTTGGGAACCGGGGAGCTGTTTTTT	CASSLVTGGGDLGTGELFF
.	TRBV29-1	.	TRBJ2-2	TGCAGCGTTGTATGGCAGACCGGGGAGCTGTTTTTT	CSVVWQTGELFF
.	TRBV9	TRBD2	TRBJ2-2	TGTGCCAGCAGCATCCTAGCGGGAGCGTACACCGGGGAGCTGTTTTTT	CASSILAGAYTGELFF
.	TRBV30	.	TRBJ1-1	TGTGCCTGGAGTGTAGGGGTGTGGGAACACCGGAACACTGAAGCTTTCTTT	CAWSVGVWEHRNTEAFF
.	TRBV9	.	TRBJ2-7	TGTGCCAGCAGCGTGTCCGACGGGGGATGGTACGAGCAGTACTTC	CASSVSDGGWYEQYF
once	TRBV11-3	.	TRBJ1-1	TGTGCCAGCAGCTTAGAGTCGGGAACTGAAGCTTTCTTT	CASSLESGTEAFF
.	TRBV7-9	.	TRBJ1-4	TGTGCCAGCAGCTCCCTCGGTGCCCCTAATGAAAAACTGTTTTTT	CASSSLGAPNEKLFF
.	TRBV5-5	TRBD2	TRBJ2-3	TGTGCCAGCAGCATACCGGGAGGGCGGCCAGATACGCAGTATTTT	CASSIPGGRPDTQYF
.	TRBV7-2	TRBD2	TRBJ2-1	TGTGCCAGCAGCTTAAATTCGGGGGGACTCTACAATGAGCAGTTCTTC	CASSLNSGGLYNEQFF
few	TRBV2	.	TRBJ1-2	TGTGCCAGCAGTAAACCCCGGGCCCCATTAGCGATGAACTATGGCTACACCTTC	CASSKPRAPLAMNYGYTF
.	TRBV2	TRBD2	TRBJ2-3	TGTGCCAGCAGCGGGAGGACGGTACGCACAGATACGCAGTATTTT	CASSGRTVRTDTQYF
.	TRBV7-9	TRBD2	TRBJ2-3	TGTGCCAGCAGTCGTGGACTAGCGGGAAGGACAGATACGCAGTATTTT	CASSRGLAGRTDTQYF
.	TRBV27	TRBD2	TRBJ2-5	TGTGCCAGCAGAGCCCTGACTAGCAGTTCGCAAGAGACCCAGTACTTC	CASRALTSSSQETQYF
.	TRBV7-2	.	TRBJ1-2	TGTGCCAGCAGCCCAGGGGTGTGGGATGGCTACACCTTC	CASSPGVWDGYTF
.	TRBV5-4	.	TRBJ2-1	TGTGCCAGCAGTCGGGGTGTTGGCGACAATGAGCAGTTCTTC	CASSRGVGDNEQFF
.	TRBV9	.	TRBJ1-2	TGTGCCAGCAGCGTAGGCGCGGGGGACTATGGCTACACCTTC	CASSVGAGDYGYTF
.	TRBV7-9	.	TRBJ2-1	TGTGCCAGCACCGAATGGGGGAGGGGGGTGGATGAGCAGTTCTTC	CASTEWGRGVDEQFF
.	TRBV30	TRBD2	TRBJ2-1	TGTGCCTGCGGGAGGGCCGGGGATGAGCAGTTCTTC	CACGRAGDEQFF